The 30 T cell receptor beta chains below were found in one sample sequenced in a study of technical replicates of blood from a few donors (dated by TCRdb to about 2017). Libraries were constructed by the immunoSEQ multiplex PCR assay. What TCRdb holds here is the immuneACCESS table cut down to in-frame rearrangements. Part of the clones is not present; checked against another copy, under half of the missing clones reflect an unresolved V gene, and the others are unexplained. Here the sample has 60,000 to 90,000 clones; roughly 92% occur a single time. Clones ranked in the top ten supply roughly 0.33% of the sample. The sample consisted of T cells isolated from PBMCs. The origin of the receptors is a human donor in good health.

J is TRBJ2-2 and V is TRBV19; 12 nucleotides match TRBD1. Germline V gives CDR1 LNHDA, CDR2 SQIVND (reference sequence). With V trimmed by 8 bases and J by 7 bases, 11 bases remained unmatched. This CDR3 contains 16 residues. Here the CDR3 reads CASRWGQGAGNGELFF. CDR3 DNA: TGTGCCAGTCGATGGGGACAGGGGGCGGGTAACGGGGAGCTGTTTTTT.

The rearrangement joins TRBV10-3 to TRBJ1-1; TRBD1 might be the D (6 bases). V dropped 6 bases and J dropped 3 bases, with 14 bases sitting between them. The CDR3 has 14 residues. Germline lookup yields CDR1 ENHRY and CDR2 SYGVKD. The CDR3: CAISVTGSDTEAFF. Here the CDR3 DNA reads TGTGCCATCAGCGTAACAGGGTCCGACACTGAAGCTTTCTTT.

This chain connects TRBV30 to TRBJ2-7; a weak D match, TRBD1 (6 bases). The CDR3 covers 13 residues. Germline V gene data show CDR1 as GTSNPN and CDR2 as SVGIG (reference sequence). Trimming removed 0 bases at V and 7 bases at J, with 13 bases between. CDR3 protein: CAWSVYEGEEQYF. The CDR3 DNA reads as TGTGCCTGGAGTGTTTACGAGGGGGAAGAGCAGTACTTC.

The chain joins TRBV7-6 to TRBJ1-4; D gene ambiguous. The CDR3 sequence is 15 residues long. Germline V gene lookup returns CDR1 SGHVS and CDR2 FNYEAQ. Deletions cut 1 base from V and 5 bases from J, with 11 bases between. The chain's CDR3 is CASSLDGVGNEKLFF. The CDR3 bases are TGTGCCAGCAGCTTAGACGGGGTCGGGAATGAAAAACTGTTTTTT.

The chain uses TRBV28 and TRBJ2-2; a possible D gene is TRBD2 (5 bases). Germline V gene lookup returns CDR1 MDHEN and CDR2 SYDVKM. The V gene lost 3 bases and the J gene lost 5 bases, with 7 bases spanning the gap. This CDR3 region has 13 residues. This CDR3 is CASSFGETGELFF. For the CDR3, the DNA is TGTGCCAGCAGTTTTGGGGAGACCGGGGAGCTGTTTTTT.

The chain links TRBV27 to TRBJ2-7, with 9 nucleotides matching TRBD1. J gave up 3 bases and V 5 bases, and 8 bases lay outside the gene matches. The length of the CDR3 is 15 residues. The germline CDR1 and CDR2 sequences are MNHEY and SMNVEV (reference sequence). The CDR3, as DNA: TGTGCCAGCAGTCCGGGACAGGGTTTTCGCTACGAGCAGTACTTC. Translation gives CASSPGQGFRYEQYF.

DNA of the CDR3: TGTGCCAGCAGCGTAGGTGGGGGGTCCTCTGGAAACACCATATATTTT. Protein sequence: CASSVGGGSSGNTIYF. This sequence joins TRBV9 and TRBJ1-3; TRBD1 is a possible D gene (5 bases). Germline V gene lookup returns CDR1 SGDLS and CDR2 YYNGEE. Trimming took off 0 bases at V and 0 bases at J, with 10 bases between the two ends. The CDR3 loop spans 16 amino acids.

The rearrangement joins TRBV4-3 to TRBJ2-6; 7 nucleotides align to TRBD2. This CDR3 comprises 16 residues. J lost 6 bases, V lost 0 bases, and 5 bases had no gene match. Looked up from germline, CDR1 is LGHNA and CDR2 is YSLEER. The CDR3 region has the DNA TGCGCCAGCAGCCAAGAGCAGCTAGCGGCGGCCAACGTCCTGACTTTC. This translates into CASSQEQLAAANVLTF.

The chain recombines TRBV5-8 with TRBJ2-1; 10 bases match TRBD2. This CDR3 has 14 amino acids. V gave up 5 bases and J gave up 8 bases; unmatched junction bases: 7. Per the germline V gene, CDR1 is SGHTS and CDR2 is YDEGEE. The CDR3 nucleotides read TGTGCCAGCAGACTAGCGGGACATTTCGATGAGCAGTTCTTC. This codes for CASRLAGHFDEQFF.

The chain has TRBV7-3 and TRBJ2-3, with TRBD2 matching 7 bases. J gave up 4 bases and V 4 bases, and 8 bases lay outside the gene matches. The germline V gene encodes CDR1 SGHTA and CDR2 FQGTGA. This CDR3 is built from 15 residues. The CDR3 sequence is CASSSSGGIADTQYF. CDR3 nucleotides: TGTGCCAGCAGCTCTAGCGGAGGTATCGCAGATACGCAGTATTTT.

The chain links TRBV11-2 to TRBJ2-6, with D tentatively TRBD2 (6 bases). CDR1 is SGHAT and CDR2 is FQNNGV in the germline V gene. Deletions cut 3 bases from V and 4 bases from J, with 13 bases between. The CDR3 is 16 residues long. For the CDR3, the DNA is TGTGCCAGCAGCTTTAGCGGTCGGGTGGGGGCCAACGTCCTGACTTTC. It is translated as CASSFSGRVGANVLTF.

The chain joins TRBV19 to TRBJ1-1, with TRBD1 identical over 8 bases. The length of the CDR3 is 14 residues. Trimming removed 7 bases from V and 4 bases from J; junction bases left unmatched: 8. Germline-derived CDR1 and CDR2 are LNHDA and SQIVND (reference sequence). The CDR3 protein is CASTTDRVGTEAFF. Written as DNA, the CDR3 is TGTGCCAGTACCACGGACAGGGTCGGCACTGAAGCTTTCTTT. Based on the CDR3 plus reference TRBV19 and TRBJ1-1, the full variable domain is DGGITQSPKYLFRKEGQNVTLSCEQNLNHDAMYWYRQDPGQGLRLIYYSQIVNDFQKGDIAEGYSVSREKKESFPLTVTSAQKNPTAFYLCASTTDRVGTEAFFGQGTRLTVV.

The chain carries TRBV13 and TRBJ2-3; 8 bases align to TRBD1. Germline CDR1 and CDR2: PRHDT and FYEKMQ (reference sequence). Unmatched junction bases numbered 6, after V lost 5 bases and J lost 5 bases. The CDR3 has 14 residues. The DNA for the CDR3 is TGTGCCAGCAGCCTGGGACAGGCTCTAGATACGCAGTATTTT. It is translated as CASSLGQALDTQYF.

In DNA, the CDR3 is TGTGCCAGTAGTGCAGGAACAGGGGGTTCCTACGAGCAGTACTTC. Amino acids: CASSAGTGGSYEQYF. The rearrangement links TRBV19 to TRBJ2-7; TRBD1 aligns across 8 bases. Germline V gene sequence: CDR1 LNHDA, CDR2 SQIVND (reference sequence). Trimming at V came to 5 bases and at J to 1 base, leaving 7 bases not matched to a gene. CDR3 length equals 15 residues. The full variable domain, with the rest looked up from reference TRBV19 and TRBJ2-7, is DGGITQSPKYLFRKEGQNVTLSCEQNLNHDAMYWYRQDPGQGLRLIYYSQIVNDFQKGDIAEGYSVSREKKESFPLTVTSAQKNPTAFYLCASSAGTGGSYEQYFGPGTRLTVT.

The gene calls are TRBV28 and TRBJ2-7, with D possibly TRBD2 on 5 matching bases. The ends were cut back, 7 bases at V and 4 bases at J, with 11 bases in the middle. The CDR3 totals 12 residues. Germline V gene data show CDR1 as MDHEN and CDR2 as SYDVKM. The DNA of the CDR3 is TGTGCCAGCATAAGCGGAGGTTACGAGCAGTACTTC. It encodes CASISGGYEQYF. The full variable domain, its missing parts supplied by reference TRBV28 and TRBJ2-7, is DVKVTQSSRYLVKRTGEKVFLECVQDMDHENMFWYRQDPGLGLRLIYFSYDVKMKEKGDIPEGYSVSREKKERFSLILESASTNQTSMYLCASISGGYEQYFGPGTRLTVT.

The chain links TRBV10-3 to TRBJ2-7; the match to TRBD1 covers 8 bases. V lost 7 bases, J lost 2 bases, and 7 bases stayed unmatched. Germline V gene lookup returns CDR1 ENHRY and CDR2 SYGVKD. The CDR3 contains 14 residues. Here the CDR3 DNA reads TGTGCCATCACAAAAGGACAGGGAACCTACGAGCAGTACTTC. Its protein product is CAITKGQGTYEQYF.

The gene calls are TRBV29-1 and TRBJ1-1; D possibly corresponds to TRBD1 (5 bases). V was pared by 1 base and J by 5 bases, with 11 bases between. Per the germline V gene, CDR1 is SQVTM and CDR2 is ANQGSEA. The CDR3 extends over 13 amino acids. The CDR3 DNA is TGCAGCGTTGAAGTAGGGGTAGAGACTGAAGCTTTCTTT. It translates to CSVEVGVETEAFF.

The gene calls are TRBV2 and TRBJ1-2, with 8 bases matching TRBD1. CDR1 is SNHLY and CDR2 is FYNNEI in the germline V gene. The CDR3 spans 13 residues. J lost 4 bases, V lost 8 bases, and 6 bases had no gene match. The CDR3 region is CASGGQDLYGYTF. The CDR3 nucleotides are TGTGCCAGCGGGGGACAGGACCTCTATGGCTACACCTTC.

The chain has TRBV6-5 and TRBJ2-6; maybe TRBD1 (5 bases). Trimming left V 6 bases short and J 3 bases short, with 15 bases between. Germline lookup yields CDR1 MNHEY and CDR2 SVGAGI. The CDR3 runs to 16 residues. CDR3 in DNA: TGTGCCAGCAGCTACCAGGGCGCGGATGGGGCCAACGTCCTGACTTTC. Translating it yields CASSYQGADGANVLTF.

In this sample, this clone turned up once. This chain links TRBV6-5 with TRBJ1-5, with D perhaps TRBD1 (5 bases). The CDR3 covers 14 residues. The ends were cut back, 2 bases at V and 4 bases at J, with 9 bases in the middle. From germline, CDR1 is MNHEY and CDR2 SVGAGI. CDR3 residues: CASSYGAGNQPQHF. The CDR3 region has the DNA TGTGCCAGCAGTTACGGGGCAGGGAATCAGCCCCAGCATTTT.

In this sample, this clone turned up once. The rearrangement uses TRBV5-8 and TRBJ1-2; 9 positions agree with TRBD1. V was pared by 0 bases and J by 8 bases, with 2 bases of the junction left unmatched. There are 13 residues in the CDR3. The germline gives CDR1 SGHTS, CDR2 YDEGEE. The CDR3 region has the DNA TGTGCCAGCAGCTTGGGACAGGGGGACGGCTACACCTTC. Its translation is CASSLGQGDGYTF.

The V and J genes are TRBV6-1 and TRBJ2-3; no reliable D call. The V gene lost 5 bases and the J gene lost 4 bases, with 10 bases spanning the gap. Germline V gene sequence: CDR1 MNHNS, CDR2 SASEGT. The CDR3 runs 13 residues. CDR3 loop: CASSFSPADTQYF. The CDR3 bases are TGTGCCAGCAGTTTTAGTCCGGCAGATACGCAGTATTTT.

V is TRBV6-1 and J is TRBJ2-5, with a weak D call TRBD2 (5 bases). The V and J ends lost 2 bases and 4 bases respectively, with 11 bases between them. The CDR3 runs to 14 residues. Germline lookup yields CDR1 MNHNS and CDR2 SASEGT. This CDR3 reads CASSEIGVLETQYF. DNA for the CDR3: TGTGCCAGCAGTGAAATCGGGGTCCTAGAGACCCAGTACTTC.

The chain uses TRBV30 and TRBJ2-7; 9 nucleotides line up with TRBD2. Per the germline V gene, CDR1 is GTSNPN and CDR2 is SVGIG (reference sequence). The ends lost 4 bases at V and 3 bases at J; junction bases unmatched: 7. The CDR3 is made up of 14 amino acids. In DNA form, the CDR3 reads TGTGCCTGGACTCCACTAGCGGGTGTCTACGAGCAGTACTTC. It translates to CAWTPLAGVYEQYF.

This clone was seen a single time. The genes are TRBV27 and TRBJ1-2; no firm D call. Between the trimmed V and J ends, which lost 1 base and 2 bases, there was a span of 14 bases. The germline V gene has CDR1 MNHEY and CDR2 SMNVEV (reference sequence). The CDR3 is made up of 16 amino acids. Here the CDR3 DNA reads TGTGCCAGCAGTTTATGGTGGAGTGAGGAGAACTATGGCTACACCTTC. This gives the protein CASSLWWSEENYGYTF.

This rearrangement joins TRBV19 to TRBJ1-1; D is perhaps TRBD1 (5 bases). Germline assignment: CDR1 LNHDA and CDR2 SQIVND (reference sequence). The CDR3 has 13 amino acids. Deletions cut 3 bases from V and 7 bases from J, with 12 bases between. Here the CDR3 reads CASSIQGLGEAFF. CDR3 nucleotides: TGTGCCAGTAGTATCCAGGGTCTCGGTGAAGCTTTCTTT.

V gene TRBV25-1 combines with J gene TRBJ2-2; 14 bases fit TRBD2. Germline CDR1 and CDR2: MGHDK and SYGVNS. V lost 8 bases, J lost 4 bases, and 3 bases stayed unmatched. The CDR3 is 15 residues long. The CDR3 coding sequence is TGTGCCAGCCGGGGACTAGCGGGAGCCACCGGGGAGCTGTTTTTT. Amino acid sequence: CASRGLAGATGELFF.

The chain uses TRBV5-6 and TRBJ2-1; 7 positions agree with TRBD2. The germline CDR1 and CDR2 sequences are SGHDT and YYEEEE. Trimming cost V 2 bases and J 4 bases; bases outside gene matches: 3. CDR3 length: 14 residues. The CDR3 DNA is TGTGCCAGCAGCTTTCAAGCGGGGTACAATGAGCAGTTCTTC. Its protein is CASSFQAGYNEQFF.

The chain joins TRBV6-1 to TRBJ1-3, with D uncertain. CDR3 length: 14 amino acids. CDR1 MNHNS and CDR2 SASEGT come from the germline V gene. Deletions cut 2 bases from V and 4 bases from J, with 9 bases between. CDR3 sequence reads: CASSEPASGNTIYF. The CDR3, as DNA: TGTGCCAGCAGTGAACCCGCGTCCGGAAACACCATATATTTT.

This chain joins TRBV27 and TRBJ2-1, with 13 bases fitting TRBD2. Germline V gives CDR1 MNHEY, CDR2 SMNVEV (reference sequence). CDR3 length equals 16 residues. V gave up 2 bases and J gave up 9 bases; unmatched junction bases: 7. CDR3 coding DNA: TGTGCCAGCAGTTTAAAACTAGCGGGAGGGCCTAGTGAGCAGTTCTTC. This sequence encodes CASSLKLAGGPSEQFF.